Given below is one T cell receptor (beta chain) in context. Its specificity is unknown. This specimen belongs to a study of cytomegalovirus exposure and HLA in healthy donors. Study summary: A prior analysis found 117 million unique TCR beta sequences from some 200 million T cells.

The primer mix had 60 Vbeta and 13 Jbeta primers. The assay was immunoSEQ multiplex PCR, and TCRdb's table has in-frame clones only and misses some. The data show about 100,000 clones, about three quarters seen once. Study-wide points: Across donors, sequencing depth was assumed by presence/absence analyses to be roughly uniform.

The TCR sequence derives from a man between 40 and 49 years old in good health and CMV-seropositive. Material for sequencing was PBMCs.

The CDR3 here is CASSGRPGSRTDTQYF. The CDR3 DNA reads as TGTGCCAGCAGCGGTCGACCAGGGTCTCGCACAGATACGCAGTATTTT. V usage is TRBV7-8 and J usage is TRBJ2-3; a weak D match, TRBD1 (5 bases). The CDR3 length is 16 residues. From germline, CDR1 is SGHVS and CDR2 FQNEAQ. V was shortened by 5 bases and J by 1 base, with 16 bases between the two germline ends.